The T cell receptor (beta chain) under discussion was sequenced for a study of T cells in Graves' hyperthyroidism and ophthalmopathy. CDR3 length equals 13 residues. V lost 6 bases and J lost 6, with 9 bases in between. Note on this clonotype: With a much larger clone just one base away, this may be a read error.

Amplified TCR beta CDR3 regions came from RNA transcripts. First-round RT-PCR with HTBI primers amplified the TCR CDR3 region. TCRdb itself ran the multiplex PCR reads through MiXCR, one entry per CDR3 protein. The sample consists of 400,000 to 500,000 distinct CDR3 sequences, about an eighth of them appearing once. The J gene is TRBJ1-6, the V gene TRBV12-3 or TRBV12-4; D perhaps matches TRBD1 (5 bases). The specimen sequenced was blood. This sequence was found in a young woman with Graves' hyperthyroidism. The CDR3 protein is CASRADSNSPLHF. For the CDR3, the DNA is TGTGCCAGCAGAGCCGACAGTAATTCACCCCTCCACTTT.